The rows below give T cell receptor beta chains drawn from one sample of a study of blood T cell repertoires in COVID-19. Sequenced by immunoSEQ multiplex PCR; TCRdb stores in-frame clones only, minus some. This table has over 300,000 clones, 70% to 90% appearing once. The specimen sequenced was PBMCs or T cells enriched from blood (not recorded which). The receptors stem from a woman in her thirties who had recovered from COVID-19. Both conserved end residues are part of each CDR3. D genes are given only for firm matches. Some rows mark clone size as missing; the rest say once, few, many or name a class of expanded clone.

j_call clone_size v_call d_call cdr3_aa cdr3_nt
TRBJ2-3 once TRBV6-2/TRBV6-3 . CASSYSAGAFTDTQYF TGTGCCAGCAGTTACTCGGCGGGGGCCTTCACAGATACGCAGTATTTT
TRBJ1-1 . TRBV3-1/TRBV3-2 TRBD1 CASSRTNRGYEAFF TGTGCCAGCAGCCGCACCAACAGGGGCTATGAAGCTTTCTTT
TRBJ2-2 . TRBV5-1 . CASSFMSGANTGELFF TGCGCCAGCAGCTTTATGAGCGGCGCGAACACCGGGGAGCTGTTTTTT
TRBJ1-4 . TRBV27 . CASSLLAGREPGTNEKLFF TGTGCCAGCAGTTTATTGGCCGGACGGGAGCCTGGAACTAATGAAAAACTGTTTTTT
TRBJ1-3 . TRBV7-8 . CASSRGGGSGNTIYF TGTGCCAGCAGCCGAGGAGGGGGCTCTGGAAACACCATATATTTT
TRBJ1-2 . TRBV6-5 TRBD1 CASRTSTGNYGYTF TGTGCCAGCAGGACTTCGACAGGGAACTATGGCTACACCTTC
TRBJ1-1 once TRBV5-1 . CARGGGQGLLNTEAFF TGCGCCCGCGGGGGGGGGCAGGGACTCCTGAACACTGAAGCTTTCTTT
TRBJ1-2 . TRBV12-3/TRBV12-4 . CASRRGIYGYTF TGTGCCAGCAGGAGAGGTATCTATGGCTACACCTTC
TRBJ1-1 . TRBV6-5 . CASTSNTEAFF TGTGCCAGCACTTCGAACACTGAAGCTTTCTTT
TRBJ2-1 . TRBV19 . CASSTTRYNEQFF TGTGCCAGTAGTACTACTCGCTACAATGAGCAGTTCTTC
TRBJ2-4 once TRBV25-1 TRBD1 CASSETQGAESSNIQYF TGTGCCAGCAGTGAGACCCAGGGGGCGGAATCATCAAACATTCAGTACTTC